This is a list of T cell receptor beta chains from one sample in a study of cytomegalovirus exposure and HLA in healthy donors. This table comes from immunoSEQ multiplex PCR, and its TCRdb copy is limited to in-frame clones, with some not included. The profile shows roughly 90,000 clones, 85% of them singletons. Input material: PBMCs. These receptors came from a man aged 18 to 30 in good health and CMV-seropositive. Each CDR3 is given with its conserved first and last residue. D genes are given only for firm matches. Expanded clones are given a class, and other clones once, few, many or no size at all.

j_call,v_call,cdr3_length,clone_size,d_call,cdr3_aa,cdr3_nt
TRBJ1-4,TRBV6-6,15,NA,NA,CASNGGGTTNEKLFF,TGTGCCAGCAATGGGGGAGGTACAACTAATGAAAAACTGTTTTTT
TRBJ2-7,TRBV5-6,13,NA,NA,CASSLGANYEQYF,TGTGCCAGCAGCTTGGGGGCTAACTACGAGCAGTACTTC
TRBJ2-2,TRBV4-1,14,few,TRBD1,CASSRATGGAKLFF,TGCGCCAGCAGCCGAGCAACAGGGGGCGCGAAGCTGTTTTTT
TRBJ2-1,TRBV5-4,14,NA,TRBD2,CASSSGGSYNEQFF,TGTGCCAGCAGCTCGGGAGGAAGCTACAATGAGCAGTTCTTC
TRBJ1-1,TRBV29-1,12,NA,NA,CSAVSGSAEAFF,TGCAGCGCCGTCTCAGGGTCAGCTGAAGCTTTCTTT
TRBJ1-2,TRBV27,16,NA,NA,CASSPRGGLFNYGYTF,TGTGCCAGCAGTCCCCGCGGGGGGCTGTTTAACTATGGCTACACCTTC
TRBJ1-5,TRBV19,16,NA,NA,CASSMIWGRGRQPQHF,TGTGCCAGTAGTATGATTTGGGGTAGGGGAAGGCAGCCCCAGCATTTT
TRBJ2-2,TRBV7-3,16,NA,TRBD1,CASSSRDRGSTGELFF,TGTGCCAGCAGCTCACGGGACAGGGGGAGCACCGGGGAGCTGTTTTTT
TRBJ2-1,TRBV19,14,NA,NA,CASSPTTGYNEQFF,TGTGCCAGTAGTCCCACGACAGGCTACAATGAGCAGTTCTTC
TRBJ2-1,TRBV9,15,NA,NA,CASSPASGYYNEQFF,TGTGCCAGCAGCCCGGCGAGCGGGTACTACAATGAGCAGTTCTTC
TRBJ1-2,TRBV11-2,15,NA,NA,CASSQSTGVDYGYTF,TGTGCCAGCAGCCAAAGTACAGGAGTGGACTATGGCTACACCTTC
TRBJ2-3,TRBV14,14,NA,TRBD1,CASSQGTGVDTQYF,TGTGCCAGCAGCCAAGGGACAGGAGTAGATACGCAGTATTTT
TRBJ2-3,TRBV11-2,14,NA,TRBD1,CASSWTGNTDTQYF,TGTGCCAGCAGCTGGACAGGGAACACAGATACGCAGTATTTT
TRBJ1-2,TRBV27,14,NA,TRBD1,CASSLYSGQGGYTF,TGTGCCAGCAGTTTATATTCGGGACAGGGTGGCTACACCTTC
TRBJ2-1,TRBV19,16,NA,NA,CASTIGEPLMGNEQFF,TGTGCCAGTACCATTGGAGAACCCCTCATGGGTAATGAGCAGTTCTTC
TRBJ2-5,TRBV29-1,13,NA,TRBD2,CSVQAGGHGTQYF,TGCAGCGTTCAAGCGGGAGGGCATGGGACCCAGTACTTC
TRBJ1-5,TRBV6-5,13,NA,TRBD1,CASGTGGNQPQHF,TGTGCCAGCGGTACAGGGGGTAATCAGCCCCAGCATTTT